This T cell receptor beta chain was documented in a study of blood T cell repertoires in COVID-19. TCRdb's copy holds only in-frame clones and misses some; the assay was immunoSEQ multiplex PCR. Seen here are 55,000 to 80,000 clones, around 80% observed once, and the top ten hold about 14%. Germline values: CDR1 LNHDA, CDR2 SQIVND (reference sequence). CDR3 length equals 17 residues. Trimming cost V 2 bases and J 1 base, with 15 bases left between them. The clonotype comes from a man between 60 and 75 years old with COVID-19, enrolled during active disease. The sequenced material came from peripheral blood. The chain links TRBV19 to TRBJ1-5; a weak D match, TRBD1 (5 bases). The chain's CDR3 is CASSIPGLRASNQPQHF. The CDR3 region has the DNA TGTGCCAGTAGTATACCAGGGTTGAGAGCGAGCAATCAGCCCCAGCATTTT.